This TCR beta chain was documented in a study of blood T cell repertoires in COVID-19. Study as a whole: The United States, Italy and Spain were the sources of the acute and convalescent COVID-19 samples. The analysed material was cDNA or gDNA that came from T cells, B-cell-depleted T cells, or PBMCs.

V gave up 5 bases and J gave up 8 bases, with 15 bases separating them. The CDR3 contains 14 residues. Germline V CDR1 and CDR2: MNHEY, SVGAGI. How the authors handled the data: Amplified reference gene primers provided the basis for estimating nucleated cell counts. Here immunoSEQ multiplex PCR was the method, and the copy in TCRdb shows in-frame clones only, minus some. That table furnishes V, J and clone size, whereas the DNA furnished D and trimming. This table has tens of thousands of clones, 90% appearing once. Sequenced: peripheral blood. This chain joins TRBV6-5 and TRBJ1-4, with a possible D match to TRBD1 (6 bases). This sequence was found in a human donor in a cohort sampled during active COVID-19. The CDR3 here is CASSHDRIREKLFF. The CDR3, as DNA: TGTGCCAGCAGTCATGACAGGATCCGGGAAAAACTGTTTTTT.